This paragraph reports one TCR beta chain. Its antigen is not yet known. Germline and junction disagree at one end, which may indicate a read error. Using the deep immunoSEQ assay, TCR CDR3 regions were amplified from genomic DNA by multiplex PCR. For each cell subset, the extracted genomic DNA was distributed evenly across all wells of several immunoSEQ 96-well plates, and each plate served as one replicate. For sorted subsets, roughly 200 ng of genomic DNA, equivalent to 30,000 or so T cell genomes, went into each replicate PCR. The purified libraries were quantified using a Qubit 3.0 fluorometer, sized with a Bioanalyzer 2100, and then quantified again using the KAPA Library Quantification kit. A separate single-read 150-cycle Illumina NextSeq 550 flow cell was used to sequence each immunoSEQ 96-well plate. The study's processing was this. Because only junctional sequences without quality scores were contained in the immunoSEQ output, filtering matching that applied to full-length reads could not be performed. To assign V/J genes and CDR3, sequences were annotated using PyIR, a Python wrapper for IgBLAST v1.9, with IMGT germline references. Reads with weak V/J assignments (E-value above 1e-6), missing CDR3, stop codons, out-of-frame junctions, or ambiguous translated residues were removed. V3J clonotypes were defined by identical inferred V gene, J gene, and CDR3 amino acid sequence. Percentage overlap between repertoires was calculated by dividing the number of shared unique clonotypes by the size of the smaller repertoire. RTK rarefaction, the Chao1 estimator, and Recon v2.1 estimates of unobserved clonotypes were used to assess repertoire richness. OLGA was used to compute generation probabilities for all TCRbeta clonotypes that the gDNA method yielded from a handful of donors. TCRdb limited this immuneACCESS table to in-frame rearrangements with V and J called. A share of clones is missing; checked studies link under half to unresolved V genes, and the rest is unexplained. Clone size and V and J calls were adopted from that table, with D and trimming inferred from the DNA. Present in this sample are around 1,100,000 clones, approximately 77% of which were seen just once. The biggest ten clones account for 0.89% of the sample.

Donors were healthy HIV-negative adults with no recently reported acute infections or vaccinations. Every donor was a Caucasian adult living in Nashville, Tennessee, USA. CD4+ T cells were enriched through magnetic negative selection, after which naive cells were positively selected on CD45RA and the remaining negative fraction served as the memory subset. Blood was collected by leukapheresis, and PBMCs were isolated by Ficoll-Histopaque density gradient centrifugation and then cryopreserved in liquid nitrogen vapor phase. Purity and quantity of every magnetically sorted T cell population were checked by analytical flow cytometry. From each sorted fraction, genomic DNA was isolated and quantified by UV absorbance on a Nanodrop 2000c. This entry belongs to a study of shared clonotypes between healthy human individuals (dated by TCRdb to 2020 to 2021). Study-level background: Two women and a few men aged 18 to 49 years were included in the cohort. Libraries were prepared and TCR repertoires were sequenced by different laboratories using diverse techniques, in order to increase sequencing depth and limit assay-specific biases. Per donor, three plates each were used for CD4 naive and CD4 memory, two for CD8 naive, and one for CD8 memory. Per donor, leukapheresis produced somewhere between about 0.94 and 9 billion PBMCs. Blood TCR repertoires of about five healthy adults were deeply sequenced to estimate repertoire size and the extent of clonotype sharing between individuals.

Reading the germline V gene gives CDR1 MDHEN and CDR2 SYDVKM. The CDR3 runs 14 amino acids, cysteine and phenylalanine included. The entry retains the CDR3 DNA only, 42 bases that are in frame from base 1. Study-wide conclusions, independent of this receptor: Sampling was limited to blood, and TCR repertoires in tissue likely differ from TCR repertoires in blood. Naive subsets generally had larger estimated clonotype richness than memory subsets did. Sharing across a few donors was observed for around 5% of naive CD4, about 4% of naive CD8, roughly 2.4% of memory CD4, and around 0.44% of memory CD8 clonotypes. Compared with non-shared clonotypes, the clonotypes found in all four sorted-subset donors had higher generation probabilities. Based on pairwise subsampling, the degree of clonotype sharing among donors was expected to be affected by sequencing depth. The small number of donors limited the genetic and exposure-history diversity represented. Incomplete sequencing was indicated by rarefaction of sorted-subset datasets, despite the large sequencing depth.

The TCR sequence derives from a man aged 18-30 years in good health. Some clones in this sample may be carry-over from other donors' samples. The sample consisted of memory CD4+ T cells from PBMCs. The cell subset or site label here, explained by the study, means: CD45RA-negative fraction. The rearrangement combines TRBV28 with TRBJ1-2; the D gene is unclear. The CDR3 loop reads CASSPHLAHYGYAF. The nucleotide sequence reads TGTGCCAGCAGCCCCCATTTAGCGCACTATGGCTACGCCTTC.